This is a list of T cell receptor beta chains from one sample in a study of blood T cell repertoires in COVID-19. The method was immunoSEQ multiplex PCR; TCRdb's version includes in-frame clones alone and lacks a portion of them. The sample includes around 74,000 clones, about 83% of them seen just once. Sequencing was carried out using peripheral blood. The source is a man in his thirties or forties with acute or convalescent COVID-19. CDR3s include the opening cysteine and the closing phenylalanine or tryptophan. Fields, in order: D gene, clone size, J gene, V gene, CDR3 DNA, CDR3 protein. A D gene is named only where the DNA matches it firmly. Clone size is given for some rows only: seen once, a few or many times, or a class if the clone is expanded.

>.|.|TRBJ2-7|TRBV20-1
TGCAGTCCCCGGGACTCCTACGAGCAGTACTTC
CSPRDSYEQYF
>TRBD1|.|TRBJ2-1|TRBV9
TGTGCCAGCAGCGAGGGTGAGACAGGGGGCGGAGATGAGCAGTTCTTC
CASSEGETGGGDEQFF
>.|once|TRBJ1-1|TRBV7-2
TGTGCCAGCAGCCCAGGGCCCGGGGGGTGGTTACGAACTGAAGCTTTCTTT
CASSPGPGGWLRTEAFF
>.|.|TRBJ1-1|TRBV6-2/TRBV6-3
TGTGCCAGCAGTTATGGGCAGGGGACTGAAGCTTTCTTT
CASSYGQGTEAFF
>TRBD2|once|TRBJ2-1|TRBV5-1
TGCGCCAGCAGCTTGGAGACTAGCGGGCCTCCGTTCTTC
CASSLETSGPPFF
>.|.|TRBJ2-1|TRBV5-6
TGTGCCAGCAGCATGATTCCCGGGTCCCGGGAGCAGTTCTTC
CASSMIPGSREQFF
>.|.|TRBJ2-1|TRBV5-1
TGCGCCAGCAGCTTGGATGTCGGGAGCCACCTCAATGAGCAGTTCTTC
CASSLDVGSHLNEQFF
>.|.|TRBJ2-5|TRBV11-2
TGTGCCAGCAGCTTATTTAGCGTTGGAGAGACCCAGTACTTC
CASSLFSVGETQYF
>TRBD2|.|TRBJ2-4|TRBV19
TGTGCCAGTAGTATGCCTAGCGGGGGACTAGCCAAAAACATTCAGTACTTC
CASSMPSGGLAKNIQYF
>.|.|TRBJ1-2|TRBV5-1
TGCGCCAGCCCCCGAGGGAGGGGGAATGGCTACACCTTC
CASPRGRGNGYTF
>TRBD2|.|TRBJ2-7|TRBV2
TGTGCCAGCAGTGTCGGAGCGGGAGTTGTTGAGCAGTACTTC
CASSVGAGVVEQYF
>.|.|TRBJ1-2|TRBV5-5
TGTGCCAGCAGGCCACAGGACGGGAACTATGGCTACACCTTC
CASRPQDGNYGYTF
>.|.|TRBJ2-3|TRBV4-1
TGCGCCAGCAGCCAAGTTCGGGATACGCAGTATTTT
CASSQVRDTQYF
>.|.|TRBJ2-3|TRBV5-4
TGTGCCAGCAGCTTTTCCGGGAGCGGCTCAGATACGCAGTATTTT
CASSFSGSGSDTQYF
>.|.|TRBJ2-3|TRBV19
TGTGCCAGTAGTTTACAGAGGGAGCGGGCAGATACGCAGTATTTT
CASSLQRERADTQYF
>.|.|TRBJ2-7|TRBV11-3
TGTGCCAGCAGCTTAGGGGAGGCCCACGAGCAGTACTTC
CASSLGEAHEQYF
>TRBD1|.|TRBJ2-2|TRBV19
TGTGCCAGTAGTATAGATGTGGACAGGGCGGACACCGGGGAGCTGTTTTTT
CASSIDVDRADTGELFF
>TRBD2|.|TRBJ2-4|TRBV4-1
TGCGCCAGCAGCCTAGCGGGAGGGGCCGGTGAAAACATTCAGTACTTC
CASSLAGGAGENIQYF
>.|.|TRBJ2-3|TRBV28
TGTGCCAGCAGTTTAGATCGGGATACGCAGTATTTT
CASSLDRDTQYF
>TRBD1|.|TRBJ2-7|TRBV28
TGTGCCAGCAGCCTGACAGGGAGCTCCTACGAGCAGTACTTC
CASSLTGSSYEQYF
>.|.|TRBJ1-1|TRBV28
TGTGCCAGCAGCGGGTCGGTTGGAATGAACACTGAAGCTTTCTTT
CASSGSVGMNTEAFF
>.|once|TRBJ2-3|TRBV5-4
TGTGCCAGCAGCTTCTTCTCCTCTACAGATACGCAGTATTTT
CASSFFSSTDTQYF